The 26 T cell receptor beta chains listed next were all sequenced from one sample in a study of immune evolution from preneoplasia to lung adenocarcinoma. Using immunoSEQ multiplex PCR, the repertoire was profiled, and TCRdb retains in-frame clones only, with some absent. Found here are 4,500 to 6,500 clones, roughly 75% of them singletons; the top ten hold roughly 15%. Material for sequencing was FFPE normal lung tissue adjacent to the tumor. The receptor set was obtained from a person between 50 and 70 years old with lung adenocarcinoma.

The CDR3 spells CASSLRTGGTDTQYF. Here the CDR3 DNA reads TGTGCCAGCAGTTTACGGACAGGGGGGACAGATACGCAGTATTTT. The chain recombines TRBV28 with TRBJ2-3, with TRBD1 matching 10 bases. This CDR3 comprises 15 residues. Germline CDR1 reads MDHEN; CDR2 reads SYDVKM. Trimming at V came to 2 bases and at J to 3 bases, leaving 2 bases not matched to a gene.

Only one count was recorded for this clone. The chain joins TRBV5-1 to TRBJ1-3; 9 bases line up with TRBD1. There are 15 residues in the CDR3. Germline lookup yields CDR1 SGHRS and CDR2 YFSETQ. V shed 3 bases, J shed 2 bases, and the junction held 3 bases outside the gene matches. This CDR3 is CASSYRGLPGNTIYF. The CDR3 DNA is TGCGCCAGCAGCTACAGGGGGCTTCCTGGAAACACCATATATTTT.

This clone was seen a single time. The rearrangement uses TRBV21-1 and TRBJ1-3; the DNA was not compared with TRBD1, the D call given in the table. TRBV21-1 is annotated as a pseudogene. The CDR3 has 17 amino acids. Written as DNA, the CDR3 is TGTGCCAGCAGCAAAGTCTCAGGGTGTAGCTCTGGAAACACCATATATTTT. Amino acid sequence: CASSKVSGCSSGNTIYF.

This clone occurred a few times. This rearrangement joins TRBV5-6 to TRBJ2-1, with 7 bases that match TRBD2. Germline-derived CDR1 and CDR2 are SGHDT and YYEEEE. V lost 3 bases to trimming and J lost 6 bases; unmatched junction nucleotides: 3. This CDR3 is built from 13 residues. CDR3 loop: CASSSPGGNEQFF. The CDR3 DNA reads as TGTGCCAGCAGCTCACCGGGAGGCAATGAGCAGTTCTTC.

V and J are TRBV28 and TRBJ2-3; 13 bases match TRBD2. V dropped 9 bases and J dropped 1; count of bases not matched to a gene: 7. The CDR3 length is 16 residues. Per the germline V gene, CDR1 is MDHEN and CDR2 is SYDVKM. This CDR3 reads CARGLAGEGGTDTQYF. The CDR3, as DNA: TGTGCCAGAGGACTAGCGGGAGAAGGGGGCACAGATACGCAGTATTTT.

This clone was seen a single time. The chain joins TRBV7-9 to TRBJ2-4; D uncertain. Trimming pared 2 bases from V and 9 bases from J, leaving 17 bases between. This CDR3 is built from 15 residues. Germline lookup yields CDR1 SEHNR and CDR2 FQNEAQ (reference sequence). CDR3 DNA sequence: TGTGCCAGCAGCTTAATAGACGGTCCCGGAGCCATTCAGTACTTC. Amino acids: CASSLIDGPGAIQYF.

The genes are TRBV4-2 and TRBJ2-3, with 9 bases identical to TRBD2. V lost 2 bases and J lost 2; bases outside the gene matches: 14. The CDR3 contains 19 residues. In germline, CDR1 is LGHNA, CDR2 YNFKEQ. The DNA for the CDR3 is TGTGCCAGCAGCCAAAGGCCCCTAGGCCCTAGCGGGAACACAGATACGCAGTATTTT. Its protein product is CASSQRPLGPSGNTDTQYF.

This chain connects TRBV14 to TRBJ2-5; D possibly corresponds to TRBD1 (6 bases). Trimming pared 1 base from V and 7 bases from J, leaving 13 bases between. Germline assignment: CDR1 SGHDN and CDR2 FVKESK. The CDR3 has 14 residues. CDR3 in amino acids: CASSQVGARGTQYF. The CDR3 bases are TGTGCCAGCAGCCAAGTTGGGGCCAGGGGGACCCAGTACTTC.

This chain connects TRBV2 to TRBJ1-1, with TRBD1 identical over 10 bases. This CDR3 is 14 amino acids long. Germline CDR1 and CDR2: SNHLY and FYNNEI. Trimming took 5 bases from V and 8 from J; bases not matched to a gene: 8. The CDR3 coding sequence is TGTGCCAGCAGTCTCGACAGGGGGCAAGGCGAAGCTTTCTTT. As protein: CASSLDRGQGEAFF.

The rearrangement joins TRBV25-1 to TRBJ1-2; 7 bases agree with TRBD1. Germline CDR1 MGHDK, CDR2 SYGVNS. The length of the CDR3 is 12 residues. V lost 7 bases and J lost 10; bases outside the gene matches: 9. This CDR3 reads CASTSGGGDYTF. The DNA of the CDR3 is TGTGCCAGCACCTCAGGGGGGGGCGACTACACCTTC.

Only one count was recorded for this clone. The chain joins TRBV6-1 to TRBJ1-2; D call uncertain. CDR1 and CDR2 from the germline V gene are MNHNS and SASEGT. The CDR3 consists of 13 residues. Trimming pared 0 bases from V and 2 bases from J, leaving 4 bases between. The CDR3: CASSEAGNYGYTF. Here the CDR3 DNA reads TGTGCCAGCAGTGAAGCGGGGAACTATGGCTACACCTTC.

V usage is TRBV5-1 and J usage is TRBJ2-7; 7 positions agree with TRBD1. Germline V gene data show CDR1 as SGHRS and CDR2 as YFSETQ. The trim removed 7 bases at V and 4 bases at J, leaving 11 bases unmatched. The CDR3 contains 14 residues. The CDR3 DNA is TGCGCCAGCGGTTCCGGGACAGATCTATACGAGCAGTACTTC. Its translation: CASGSGTDLYEQYF.

The J gene is TRBJ2-1, the V gene TRBV10-3; D remains ambiguous. The V gene lost 10 bases and the J gene lost 5 bases, with 9 bases spanning the gap. The CDR3 runs to 11 residues. Germline CDR1 is ENHRY and CDR2 is SYGVKD. The CDR3 DNA sequence: TGTGCCACCGCCACGAACAATGAGCAGTTCTTC. Its translation: CATATNNEQFF.

CDR3 protein: CSVEDYGDWTGGFEQFF. The CDR3 DNA sequence: TGCAGCGTTGAAGATTACGGGGATTGGACAGGGGGTTTTGAGCAGTTCTTC. The rearrangement joins TRBV29-1 to TRBJ2-1; 10 bases are shared with TRBD1. This CDR3 spans 17 amino acids. Germline V gives CDR1 SQVTM, CDR2 ANQGSEA. The trim removed 0 bases at V and 9 bases at J, leaving 14 bases unmatched.

The gene calls are TRBV7-9 and TRBJ2-7; perhaps TRBD1 as D (6 bases). Deletions cut 1 base from V and 3 bases from J, with 10 bases between. Germline loops: CDR1 SEHNR, CDR2 FQNEAQ (reference sequence). The CDR3 is made up of 14 amino acids. Written as DNA, the CDR3 is TGTGCCAGCAGCTTAGACAGGGAAAACTACGAGCAGTACTTC. Its translation: CASSLDRENYEQYF. Filled out from reference TRBV7-9 and TRBJ2-7, the complete variable domain reads DTGVSQNPRHKITKRGQNVTFRCDPISEHNRLYWYRQTLGQGPEFLTYFQNEAQLEKSRLLSDRFSAERPKGSFSTLEIQRTEQGDSAMYLCASSLDRENYEQYFGPGTRLTVT.

The chain carries TRBV5-1 and TRBJ2-3; D possibly corresponds to TRBD2 (7 bases). The germline gives CDR1 SGHRS, CDR2 YFSETQ. The CDR3 runs to 16 residues. V lost 6 bases and J 4 bases, leaving 21 bases between the germline ends. CDR3 nucleotide sequence: TGCGCCAGCAAAAACCAGGCGGGAGCAGGGGCAGATACGCAGTATTTT. Amino acid sequence: CASKNQAGAGADTQYF.

The chain is built from TRBV30 and TRBJ1-5; a possible D gene is TRBD1 (6 bases). This CDR3 contains 15 residues. Germline values: CDR1 GTSNPN, CDR2 SVGIG (reference sequence). Trimming stripped 3 bases from V and 4 bases from J, with 16 bases between. This chain's CDR3 is CAWRPRGRGNQPQHF. CDR3 nucleotide sequence: TGTGCCTGGAGGCCCAGGGGCCGTGGAAATCAGCCCCAGCATTTT.

The chain is built from TRBV30 and TRBJ2-6, with TRBD1 matching 7 bases. This CDR3 comprises 15 residues. V lost 5 bases and J lost 0; bases outside the gene matches: 4. Germline loops: CDR1 GTSNPN, CDR2 SVGIG (reference sequence). Here the CDR3 reads CAWESGGSGANVLTF. Here the CDR3 DNA reads TGTGCCTGGGAGTCAGGGGGCTCTGGGGCCAACGTCCTGACTTTC.

The chain joins TRBV9 to TRBJ2-1; unclear D gene. Per germline, CDR1 SGDLS and CDR2 YYNGEE. V lost 0 bases and J 9 bases, leaving 10 bases between the germline ends. The CDR3 has 13 amino acids. For the CDR3, the DNA is TGTGCCAGCAGCGTAGCTACGAGAGGTGAGCAGTTCTTC. It codes for CASSVATRGEQFF.

The chain combines TRBV29-1 with TRBJ2-5, with D perhaps given as TRBD1 or TRBD2 (5 bases each). The V gene's germline CDR1 is SQVTM and CDR2 ANQGSEA. This CDR3 spans 11 amino acids. The V gene lost 4 bases and the J gene lost 4 bases, with 7 bases spanning the gap. The CDR3 here is CSVGGRETQYF. The CDR3, as DNA: TGCAGCGTTGGGGGACGAGAGACCCAGTACTTC.

The table lists this clone with a count of one. The chain couples TRBV6-4 to TRBJ2-3; D unclear. The CDR3 runs to 13 residues. CDR1 and CDR2 from the germline V gene are MRHNA and SNTAGT. Trimming took off 4 bases at V and 2 bases at J, with 7 bases between the two ends. The CDR3 DNA is TGTGCCAGCAGTGCTACAGTCACAGATACGCAGTATTTT. It yields the protein CASSATVTDTQYF.

This clone is termed medium-sized. V gene TRBV6-5 combines with J gene TRBJ1-5; D is undetermined. The CDR3 has 9 amino acids. CDR1 is MNHEY and CDR2 is SVGAGI in the germline V gene. CDR3 DNA: TGTGAGGGCAATCAGCCCCAGCATTTT. Encoded protein: CEGNQPQHF.

The chain recombines TRBV4-1 with TRBJ2-2; 7 bases fit TRBD1. The CDR3 is 16 amino acids. V lost 4 bases to trimming and J lost 6 bases; unmatched junction nucleotides: 11. Germline CDR1 is MGHRA and CDR2 is YSYEKL. The chain's CDR3 is CASSPVHRGMAGELFF. The CDR3 region has the DNA TGCGCCAGCAGCCCTGTCCACAGGGGAATGGCCGGGGAGCTGTTTTTT.

The chain links TRBV25-1 to TRBJ2-1, with D uncertain. CDR3 length equals 14 residues. V was shortened by 4 bases and J by 9 bases, with 16 bases between the two germline ends. Germline-derived CDR1 and CDR2 are MGHDK and SYGVNS. The CDR3 is CASSARNERSEQFF. The CDR3 DNA reads as TGTGCCAGCAGTGCAAGAAACGAAAGGAGTGAGCAGTTCTTC.

V is TRBV19 and J is TRBJ1-2; TRBD1 is a possible D gene (6 bases). The germline V gene encodes CDR1 LNHDA and CDR2 SQIVND (reference sequence). V dropped 3 bases and J dropped 4 bases, with 18 bases sitting between them. The CDR3 loop spans 16 amino acids. The CDR3 nucleotides read TGTGCCAGTAGTATTTCCGAGGACAGTGGATTCTATGGCTACACCTTC. Its translation: CASSISEDSGFYGYTF. Together with reference TRBV19 and TRBJ1-2, the CDR3 gives the full variable domain: DGGITQSPKYLFRKEGQNVTLSCEQNLNHDAMYWYRQDPGQGLRLIYYSQIVNDFQKGDIAEGYSVSREKKESFPLTVTSAQKNPTAFYLCASSISEDSGFYGYTFGSGTRLTVV.

J is TRBJ1-1 and V is TRBV30; no reliable D call. This CDR3 spans 12 amino acids. The germline gives CDR1 GTSNPN, CDR2 SVGIG (reference sequence). The V gene lost 0 bases and the J gene lost 1 base, with 3 bases spanning the gap. The CDR3 loop is CAWSVANTEAFF. In DNA form, the CDR3 reads TGTGCCTGGAGTGTTGCGAACACTGAAGCTTTCTTT. Based on the CDR3 plus reference TRBV30 and TRBJ1-1, the full variable domain is SQTIHQWPATLVQPVGSPLSLECTVEGTSNPNLYWYRQAAGRGLQLLFYSVGIGQISSEVPQNLSASRPQDRQFILSSKKLLLSDSGFYLCAWSVANTEAFFGQGTRLTVV.